Sequencing of this TCR beta chain was carried out in a study of shared clonotypes between healthy human individuals. About the research overall: Per donor, three plates held CD4 naive cells, three held CD4 memory, two held CD8 naive and one held CD8 memory.

Germline V gives CDR1 MDHEN, CDR2 SYDVKM. This CDR3 spans 14 amino acids. The trim removed 2 bases at V and 9 bases at J, leaving 8 bases unmatched. Researchers divided each subset's genomic DNA evenly across several immunoSEQ plates. In the original processing: With immunoSEQ giving junction-only sequences and no quality scores, filtering differed. Measured with immunoSEQ multiplex PCR; TCRdb has only the in-frame clones, and not every one. V, J and clone size derive from that table, while D and trimming were established from the DNA sequence. The sample has roughly 700,000 clones, approximately 79% seen once. All participating donors were Caucasian adults from Nashville, Tennessee.

The source material was memory CD4+ T cells sorted from blood. Indicated subset: CD45RA-negative fraction. The receptor was isolated from a woman aged 30 to 39 in good health. This rearrangement joins TRBV28 to TRBJ2-7; 9 positions agree with TRBD1. The CDR3 bases are TGTGCCAGCAGTTTACGGGGACAGGGTTATGGGCAGTACTTC. It is translated as CASSLRGQGYGQYF.